This TCR beta chain was profiled in a study of OX40 agonist ivuxolimab in advanced cancers. Study at large: It was ivuxolimab, an agonistic anti-OX40 (CD134) antibody, that patients were treated with. Prior anti-PD-1, anti-PD-L1 or anti-CTLA-4 therapy was allowed; more than 30% had some. Regarding the study as a whole: Within 6 weeks, CD4+ and CD8+ blood T cells expanded clonally at 0.1 to 3.0 mg/kg.

Trimming took 4 bases from V and 1 from J; bases not matched to a gene: 7. This CDR3 region has 16 residues. CDR1 and CDR2 (germline): SGHRS, YFSETQ. The data were produced by immunoSEQ multiplex PCR, yet TCRdb's version contains in-frame clones alone and is incomplete. This table has about 75,000 clones, about 88% appearing once. As to this clone: What it binds is unknown.

This chain uses TRBV5-1 with TRBJ2-2; 7 bases match TRBD1. Sequenced here: CD4+ or CD8+ T cells sorted from blood, sampled in a trial of the OX40 agonist ivuxolimab. The clonotype was recovered from an adult with an advanced solid tumor such as melanoma, head and neck, liver or kidney cancer. CDR3 loop: CASSVGQDVNTGELFF. CDR3 bases: TGCGCCAGCAGCGTAGGACAGGACGTGAACACCGGGGAGCTGTTTTTT.